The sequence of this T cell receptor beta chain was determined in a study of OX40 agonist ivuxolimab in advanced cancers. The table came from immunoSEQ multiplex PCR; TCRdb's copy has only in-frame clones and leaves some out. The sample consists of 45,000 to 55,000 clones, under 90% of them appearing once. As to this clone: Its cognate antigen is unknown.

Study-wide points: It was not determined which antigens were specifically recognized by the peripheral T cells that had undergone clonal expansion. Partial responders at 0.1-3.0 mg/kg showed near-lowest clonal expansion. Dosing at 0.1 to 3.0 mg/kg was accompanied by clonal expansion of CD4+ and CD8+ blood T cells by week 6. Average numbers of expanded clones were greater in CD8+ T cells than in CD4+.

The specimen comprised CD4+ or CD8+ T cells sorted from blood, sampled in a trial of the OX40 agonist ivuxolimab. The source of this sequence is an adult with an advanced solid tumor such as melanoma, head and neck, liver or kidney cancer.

The CDR3 DNA reads TGTGCCAGCAGTTCTTTTCTAAAGGGCAATCAGCCCCAGCATTTT. This translates into CASSSFLKGNQPQHF. J is TRBJ1-5 and V is TRBV28; D not certain. Germline CDR1 and CDR2: MDHEN and SYDVKM. CDR3 length: 15 residues. Trimming removed 4 bases at V and 2 bases at J, with 12 bases between.